This TCR beta chain was sequenced for a study of cytomegalovirus exposure and HLA in healthy donors. The CDR3 is 22 amino acids. Trimming pared 8 bases from V and 4 bases from J, leaving 36 bases between. Germline V CDR1 and CDR2: KGHSH, LQKENI. The study's findings and limits: HLA alleles showed associations with 15,000 to 20,000 TCR beta sequences in a later analysis, at a 0.05 false discovery rate. Only CMV serostatus was available as immune exposure information. On later analysis, the bulk of CMV-associated TCR beta chains appeared to be HLA-restricted.

This clone was recorded a few times. Antigen: not known. PCR involved 60 Vbeta and 13 Jbeta primers. Sequencing used immunoSEQ multiplex PCR; TCRdb keeps in-frame clones, though not all of them. Of over 150,000 clones in the sample, around 67% were seen once. Sequencing input: PBMCs. The V call is TRBV18, the J call TRBJ1-6; a weak D match, TRBD1 (6 bases). This sequence originates from a woman aged 18-35 years in good health and CMV-seropositive. The DNA of the CDR3 is TGTGCCAGCCCGAGGACAGACCCTGCAACCTTGAGGGCCTTCTTATATAATTCACCCCTCCACTTT. It codes for CASPRTDPATLRAFLYNSPLHF.